The rows below give T cell receptor beta chains drawn from one sample of a study of prognosis after radiotherapy for stage I lung cancer. MiXCR was run by TCRdb on the multiplex PCR reads, yielding one entry per CDR3 protein. The sample contains about 18,000 distinct CDR3 sequences, approximately 15% of which appear only once. The specimen comprised PBMCs, sampled before or after stereotactic body radiation therapy (not recorded which). These receptor sequences come from a donor over 45 with non-small cell lung cancer. The CDR3 runs from the conserved cysteine through the conserved F or W. The order of the fields is J gene, clone size, D gene, V gene, CDR3 DNA, CDR3 protein. D genes are given only for firm matches. Clone size appears in some rows only: once, few, many, or a class for an expanded clone.

TRBJ1-5 many TRBD1 TRBV28 TGTGCCAGCAGCAGGACAGGAATGGCGAAACCCCAGCATTTT CASSRTGMAKPQHF
TRBJ2-7 NA NA TRBV6-1 TGTGCCAGCAGTGAAGCGCTCTGGGGGCTTTTTGACGAGCAGTACTTC CASSEALWGLFDEQYF
TRBJ2-7 many NA TRBV4-2 TGTGCCAGCAGCCAAGATTCCGGCGACACCGGCGAGCAGTACTTC CASSQDSGDTGEQYF
TRBJ2-5 many TRBD2 TRBV5-1 TGCGCCAGCAGCTTGAGGGCTAGCGGGGGGGCCGGAGAGACCCAGTACTTC CASSLRASGGAGETQYF
TRBJ1-3 NA NA TRBV28 TGTGCCAGCAGGGGGTTCTGGGGTGGAAACACCATATATTTT CASRGFWGGNTIYF
TRBJ2-7 many TRBD1 TRBV2 TGTGCCAGCGGTGGGACAGCCTACGAGCAGTACTTC CASGGTAYEQYF
TRBJ2-5 many NA TRBV5-5 TGTGCCAGCAGCTTGGAACTCAGACAAGAGACCCAGTACTTC CASSLELRQETQYF
TRBJ1-2 NA NA TRBV4-1 TGCGCCAGCAGACAAGGGGATACGGGCTATGGCTACACCTTC CASRQGDTGYGYTF
TRBJ1-3 many TRBD1 TRBV5-1 TGCGCCAGCAGCCCCGGGGGACAGGTCGGAAACACCATATATTTT CASSPGGQVGNTIYF
TRBJ2-3 once TRBD2 TRBV20-1 TGCAGTGCTAGGACCGGGACTAGCGGGGGGCCCACAGATACGCAGTATTTT CSARTGTSGGPTDTQYF
TRBJ2-3 NA NA TRBV5-1 TGCGCCAGCAGCTTGGAAGGCCAATACACAGATACGCAGTATTTT CASSLEGQYTDTQYF
TRBJ1-6 many NA TRBV9 TGTGCCAGCAGCGCCACAGGGCAGACTTCACCCCTCCACTTT CASSATGQTSPLHF
TRBJ2-1 many NA TRBV5-1 TGCGCCAGCAGCTTGGCCGAGATTATCAATGAGCAGTTCTTC CASSLAEIINEQFF
TRBJ2-1 many TRBD2 TRBV6-5 TGTGCCAGCAGTTTGAGCGGGAGTCTCAATGAGCAGTTCTTC CASSLSGSLNEQFF
TRBJ2-5 NA TRBD2 TRBV7-9 TGTGCCAGCAGCCCCTCGATGGTAGCGGGGTATTGGGAGACCCAGTACTTC CASSPSMVAGYWETQYF
TRBJ2-3 many TRBD1 TRBV12-3/TRBV12-4 TGTGCCAGCAGTCCGGACAGGGGGCGCGACACAGATACGCAGTATTTT CASSPDRGRDTDTQYF
TRBJ1-2 many NA TRBV5-6 TGTGCCAGCAGCTTTTCCAACTATGGCTACACCTTC CASSFSNYGYTF
TRBJ1-1 many NA TRBV6-1 TGTGCCAGCAGTGTTATACAGGGCCCTGAAGCTTTCTTT CASSVIQGPEAFF
TRBJ2-2 NA NA TRBV6-1 TGTGCCACCAGCGCAGGACCGATAACGAACACCGGGGAGCTGTTTTTT CATSAGPITNTGELFF
TRBJ2-2 many TRBD2 TRBV6-5 TGTGCCAGCAGTTACTCGGGGCTAGCGGGAGGTTCCTCCGGGGAGCTGTTTTTT CASSYSGLAGGSSGELFF
TRBJ2-2 many TRBD2 TRBV18 TGTGCCAGCTCACAACTAGCGGGAAACACCGGGGAGCTGTTTTTT CASSQLAGNTGELFF
TRBJ2-1 NA NA TRBV4-1 TGCGACAGCGGCCAAGAGGACCTAGCGAGCGACAATGAGCAGTTCTTC CDSGQEDLASDNEQFF
TRBJ2-5 many TRBD2 TRBV11-2 TGTGCCAGCAGCTTAGTGGTGCGGGGGAGGAACCAAGAGACCCAGTACTTC CASSLVVRGRNQETQYF
TRBJ1-1 many TRBD1 TRBV19 TGTGCCAGTAGTAGCGGACAGGCCTCGTACACTGAAGCTTTCTTT CASSSGQASYTEAFF
TRBJ2-3 many NA TRBV6-5 TGTGCCAGCAGTTCTAACGTGGGCACAGATACGCAGTATTTT CASSSNVGTDTQYF
TRBJ2-6 many NA TRBV14 TGTGCCAGCAGCCAAGTTTCGTGGCGACACCCTAGAAGCTCTGGGGCCAACGTCCTGACTTTC CASSQVSWRHPRSSGANVLTF
TRBJ1-2 many TRBD1 TRBV5-1 TGCGCCAGCAGCTTGGACAGGGGGTACGGCTACACCTTC CASSLDRGYGYTF
TRBJ2-5 many TRBD2 TRBV28 TGTGCCAGCAGTTTAGCGGGAGTGCTTCGGGAAGAGACCCAGTACTTC CASSLAGVLREETQYF
TRBJ1-1 many TRBD1 TRBV6-1 TGTGCCAGCAGAAGACAGGGGAACACTGAAGCTTTCTTT CASRRQGNTEAFF
TRBJ2-5 many NA TRBV27 TGTGCCAGCAGTTTAAGGCCCAGGGAGGATCTGGAGACCCAGTACTTC CASSLRPREDLETQYF
TRBJ2-2 many TRBD1 TRBV6-1 TGTGCCAGCAGCGGAACCTTCGGTCAGGGGGCGGCCGGGGAGCTGTTTTTT CASSGTFGQGAAGELFF
TRBJ2-3 NA NA TRBV7-9 TGTGCCAGCACTGTCACATATACGCAGTATTTT CASTVTYTQYF
TRBJ1-4 NA NA TRBV4-1 TGCGCCAGCAGCCAAGAAAGAGGGAATACTAATGAAAAACTGTTTTTT CASSQERGNTNEKLFF
TRBJ2-2 many TRBD1 TRBV9 TGTGCCAGCAGCTCCACCGGGACAGTGGACACCGGGGAGCTGTTTTTT CASSSTGTVDTGELFF
TRBJ2-1 many TRBD2 TRBV7-6 TGTGCCAGCAGCTTACGGCTAGCGGGAGGAGATGAGCAGTTCTTC CASSLRLAGGDEQFF
TRBJ1-1 many NA TRBV6-2/TRBV6-3 TGTGCCAGCAGTTACTCGGGCAACCTGAACACTGAAGCTTTCTTT CASSYSGNLNTEAFF
TRBJ2-2 many NA TRBV6-2/TRBV6-3 TGTGCCAGCAGTTACGGGGGGGCCACCGGGGAGCTGTTTTTT CASSYGGATGELFF
TRBJ2-5 NA TRBD2 TRBV4-1 TGCGCCAGCAGCCAAGACGTCAGCGGGGGGGAGACCCAGTACTTC CASSQDVSGGETQYF
TRBJ2-3 once NA TRBV7-2 TGTGCCAGCAGTGAGCTAGCGTCAAGCACAGATACGCAGTATTTT CASSELASSTDTQYF
TRBJ2-3 many TRBD1 TRBV13 TGTGCCAGCAGCTCTCCGGGACAGGGTTCAGATACGCAGTATTTT CASSSPGQGSDTQYF
TRBJ1-5 many NA TRBV6-5 TGTGCCAGCAGTTACGCCTCGTCAAGGGGCACCTCCGCCCAGCATTTT CASSYASSRGTSAQHF